The 32 T cell receptor beta chains reported below all come from one sample, sequenced in a study of brain metastases from non-small cell lung cancer. Sequenced by immunoSEQ multiplex PCR; TCRdb stores in-frame clones only, minus some. The sample lists over a thousand clones; approximately 85% were seen once. Sequencing was carried out using tumor-adjacent normal tissue. Receptor source: a donor at least 40 years old with non-small cell lung cancer.

V and J are TRBV11-1 and TRBJ1-1, with a possible D match to TRBD1 (6 bases). This CDR3 comprises 14 residues. V gave up 5 bases and J gave up 4 bases, with 14 bases separating them. CDR1 is SGHAT, CDR2 FQDESV, per germline (reference sequence). CDR3 amino acids: CASSPSLGATEAFF. CDR3 nucleotides: TGTGCCAGCAGCCCATCCTTGGGGGCCACTGAAGCTTTCTTT. Supplemented by reference TRBV11-1 and TRBJ1-1, the full variable domain reads EAEVAQSPRYKITEKSQAVAFWCDPISGHATLYWYRQILGQGPELLVQFQDESVVDDSQLPKDRFSAERLKGVDSTLKIQPAELGDSAMYLCASSPSLGATEAFFGQGTRLTVV.

The rearrangement links TRBV11-3 to TRBJ1-1; weak D call: TRBD1 (6 bases). The V and J ends lost 5 bases and 5 bases respectively, with 15 bases between them. The germline gives CDR1 SGHNT, CDR2 YENEEA. The CDR3 loop spans 14 amino acids. The chain's CDR3 is CASSQGTTGTEAFF. The CDR3 region has the DNA TGTGCCAGCAGCCAGGGGACGACTGGGACTGAAGCTTTCTTT.

The CDR3 sequence: CASSALPGGSSPLHF. The CDR3 DNA sequence: TGTGCCAGTAGTGCACTTCCGGGGGGCAGTTCACCCCTCCACTTT. This rearrangement joins TRBV19 to TRBJ1-6, with D possibly matching TRBD1 (6 bases). V gave up 5 bases and J gave up 9 bases, with 17 bases separating them. The CDR3 totals 15 residues. Germline CDR1 LNHDA, CDR2 SQIVND (reference sequence). Filled out from reference TRBV19 and TRBJ1-6, the complete variable domain reads DGGITQSPKYLFRKEGQNVTLSCEQNLNHDAMYWYRQDPGQGLRLIYYSQIVNDFQKGDIAEGYSVSREKKESFPLTVTSAQKNPTAFYLCASSALPGGSSPLHFGNGTRLTVT.

Comment on this clone: Germline is not matched at one junction end, which may reflect a read error. The rearrangement joins TRBV14 to TRBJ1-6, with TRBD1 identical over 8 bases. This CDR3 has 14 residues. Germline assignment: CDR1 SGHDN and CDR2 FVKESK. The CDR3 DNA reads as TGTGCCAGCAGCCCCCGGGACAGGCCCTCAGCCCTTCACTTT. Protein product: CASSPRDRPSALHF.

This chain joins TRBV9 and TRBJ2-5; either TRBD1 or TRBD2 may supply D (5 bases each). This CDR3 is built from 16 residues. Trimming stripped 3 bases from V and 3 bases from J, with 18 bases between. CDR1 SGDLS and CDR2 YYNGEE come from the germline V gene. Here the CDR3 reads CASSGAGTLKKETQYF. DNA for the CDR3: TGTGCCAGCAGCGGAGCTGGGACCTTGAAGAAAGAGACCCAGTACTTC. The whole variable domain, remainder taken from reference TRBV9 and TRBJ2-5, is DSGVTQTPKHLITATGQRVTLRCSPRSGDLSVYWYQQSLDQGLQFLIQYYNGEERAKGNILERFSAQQFPDLHSELNLSSLELGDSALYFCASSGAGTLKKETQYFGPGTRLLVL.

The gene calls are TRBV19 and TRBJ2-2; 8 bases fit TRBD1. This CDR3 is 18 amino acids long. J was trimmed by 5 bases and V by 5 bases; bases with no gene match: 16. In germline, CDR1 is LNHDA, CDR2 SQIVND (reference sequence). The CDR3 is CASSVGRAGGVRTGELFF. Here the CDR3 DNA reads TGTGCCAGTAGTGTGGGTAGGGCAGGGGGCGTTCGGACCGGGGAGCTGTTTTTT.

In its sample, this clone was seen a few times. This chain links TRBV5-6 with TRBJ2-2; 13 positions agree with TRBD2. CDR1 is SGHDT, CDR2 YYEEEE, per germline. V lost 4 bases to trimming and J lost 1 base; unmatched junction nucleotides: 7. The CDR3 extends over 18 amino acids. The CDR3 loop reads CASSPGLAGVLNTGELFF. The CDR3, as DNA: TGTGCCAGCAGCCCTGGACTAGCGGGGGTCTTGAACACCGGGGAGCTGTTTTTT.

This chain joins TRBV6-5 and TRBJ1-5; 7 nucleotides agree with TRBD1. Germline loops: CDR1 MNHEY, CDR2 SVGAGI. The CDR3 has 15 amino acids. V lost 7 bases and J lost 1; bases outside the gene matches: 7. In DNA, the CDR3 is TGTGCCAGCACTATTAGCAGGGGGAGCAATCAGCCCCAGCATTTT. Its protein is CASTISRGSNQPQHF.

A few counts support this clone. The chain is built from TRBV7-2 and TRBJ2-2; 8 nucleotides agree with TRBD2. Germline CDR1 and CDR2: SGHTA and FQGNSA. The trim removed 1 base at V and 2 bases at J, leaving 6 bases unmatched. This CDR3 has 17 amino acids. CDR3 DNA sequence: TGTGCCAGCAGCTTAGACGGGAGCGGGGGAAACACCGGGGAGCTGTTTTTT. It encodes CASSLDGSGGNTGELFF.

The rearrangement joins TRBV10-2 to TRBJ1-5; D gene unclear. The CDR3 totals 14 residues. Germline values: CDR1 WSHSY, CDR2 SAAADI. Trimming took 0 bases from V and 2 from J, leaving 5 bases between them. The CDR3 DNA is TGCGCCAGCAGTGAGTCGAAAGGCAATCAGCCCCAGCATTTT. Encoded protein: CASSESKGNQPQHF.

The CDR3: CSVAKGGTDTQYF. The CDR3 DNA reads as TGCAGCGTTGCAAAGGGTGGCACAGATACGCAGTATTTT. The genes are TRBV29-1 and TRBJ2-3; D remains ambiguous. The V gene lost 4 bases and the J gene lost 1 base, with 9 bases spanning the gap. Germline V CDR1 and CDR2: SQVTM, ANQGSEA. The CDR3 consists of 13 residues.

This chain joins TRBV5-1 and TRBJ1-4, with D possibly TRBD1 on 5 matching bases. The CDR3 is 17 amino acids. Trimming removed 0 bases from V and 8 bases from J, with 20 bases in between. Germline V gene sequence: CDR1 SGHRS, CDR2 YFSETQ. The CDR3: CASSLDKGMSGGEKLFF. The CDR3 region has the DNA TGCGCCAGCAGCTTGGACAAGGGGATGAGTGGTGGCGAAAAACTGTTTTTT.

This clone was recorded once. The chain carries TRBV10-3 and TRBJ2-6; the D is unclear. This CDR3 spans 19 amino acids. CDR1 and CDR2 from the germline V gene are ENHRY and SYGVKD. V lost 4 bases, J lost 5 bases, and 24 bases lay in between. The CDR3 sequence is CAISGVICRYKSRANVLTF. In DNA, the CDR3 is TGTGCCATCAGTGGGGTTATCTGTAGATACAAAAGTCGGGCCAACGTCCTGACTTTC.

Worth noting for this clone: A much larger clone is a single base away; this may be a read error. This same CDR3 is encoded by further DNA sequences in the sample. The CDR3 loop reads CASSLGGQGYPDTQYF. The CDR3 DNA reads as TGTGCCAGCAGCTTAGGGGGACAGGGGTATCCAGATACGCAGTATTTT. V usage is TRBV7-8 and J usage is TRBJ2-3, with 10 bases fitting TRBD1. The germline gives CDR1 SGHVS, CDR2 FQNEAQ. The CDR3 totals 16 residues. Unmatched junction bases numbered 5, after V lost 1 base and J lost 4 bases. Full variable domain (missing parts from reference TRBV7-8 and TRBJ2-3): GAGVSQSPRYKVAKRGQDVALRCDPISGHVSLFWYQQALGQGPEFLTYFQNEAQLDKSGLPSDRFFAERPEGSVSTLKIQRTQQEDSAVYLCASSLGGQGYPDTQYFGPGTRLTVL.

The rearrangement uses TRBV18 and TRBJ2-7; 7 bases are a match to TRBD1. Germline values: CDR1 KGHSH, CDR2 LQKENI. This CDR3 is built from 14 residues. CDR3 loop: CASSPPGQFYEQYV. The CDR3 coding sequence is TGTGCCAGCTCACCACCGGGACAGTTTTACGAGCAGTATGTC.

The genes are TRBV7-2 and TRBJ2-4, with TRBD2 as a possible D gene (7 bases). Germline V gives CDR1 SGHTA, CDR2 FQGNSA. V was pared by 3 bases and J by 7 bases, with 13 bases between. The CDR3 length is 14 residues. CDR3 amino acids: CASSFGGGLNIQYF. In DNA form, the CDR3 reads TGTGCCAGCAGCTTTGGGGGGGGCCTGAACATTCAGTACTTC.

With regard to this clone: Other DNA sequences of this sample code for an identical CDR3. The genes are TRBV7-2 and TRBJ2-1; D is undetermined. The V gene's germline CDR1 is SGHTA and CDR2 FQGNSA. CDR3 length equals 14 residues. Trimming pared 1 base from V and 4 bases from J, leaving 8 bases between. The CDR3 reads CASSLGTEYNEQFF. CDR3 nucleotide sequence: TGTGCCAGCAGCTTAGGGACGGAGTACAATGAGCAGTTCTTC. Looking up the rest from reference TRBV7-2 and TRBJ2-1 gives the full variable domain: GAGVSQSPSNKVTEKGKDVELRCDPISGHTALYWYRQSLGQGLEFLIYFQGNSAPDKSGLPSDRFSAERTGGSVSTLTIQRTQQEDSAVYLCASSLGTEYNEQFFGPGTRLTVL.

The chain joins TRBV19 to TRBJ2-1; D may be TRBD1 or TRBD2 (5 bases each). CDR3 length: 12 amino acids. Germline values: CDR1 LNHDA, CDR2 SQIVND (reference sequence). The V and J ends lost 6 bases and 2 bases respectively, with 5 bases between them. The CDR3 DNA follows: TGTGCCAGTAGGGGGGCCTACAATGAGCAGTTCTTC. Translated: CASRGAYNEQFF. Combining the CDR3 with reference TRBV19 and TRBJ2-1 gives the whole variable domain DGGITQSPKYLFRKEGQNVTLSCEQNLNHDAMYWYRQDPGQGLRLIYYSQIVNDFQKGDIAEGYSVSREKKESFPLTVTSAQKNPTAFYLCASRGAYNEQFFGPGTRLTVL.

This chain uses TRBV7-2 with TRBJ2-2, with D possibly being TRBD1 (5 bases). The V gene's germline CDR1 is SGHTA and CDR2 FQGNSA. V was shortened by 1 base and J by 0 bases, with 6 bases between the two germline ends. The CDR3 has 15 residues. DNA of the CDR3: TGTGCCAGCAGCTTAGTACAGGCGAACACCGGGGAGCTGTTTTTT. Its protein is CASSLVQANTGELFF.

This clone was observed a single time. Within the sample, other DNA sequences also encode this same CDR3. The chain joins TRBV4-1 to TRBJ2-1, with 10 bases fitting TRBD1. V dropped 1 base and J dropped 9; count of bases not matched to a gene: 6. The CDR3 spans 15 residues. The germline gives CDR1 MGHRA, CDR2 YSYEKL. As DNA, the CDR3 is TGCGCCAGCAGCCAAGTCAGGACAGGGGGTGCTGAGCAGTTCTTC. As protein: CASSQVRTGGAEQFF.

This chain connects TRBV9 to TRBJ2-1; the D gene is possibly TRBD1 (6 bases). Germline CDR1 and CDR2: SGDLS and YYNGEE. The CDR3 is 15 amino acids. The V gene lost 0 bases and the J gene lost 4 bases, with 11 bases spanning the gap. CDR3 loop: CASSVAGDQYNEQFF. As DNA, the CDR3 is TGTGCCAGCAGCGTAGCAGGGGACCAATACAATGAGCAGTTCTTC.

Remarks on this clone: The junction and the germline gene differ at one end; a read error may be behind it. The genes are TRBV14 and TRBJ1-2; possible D gene TRBD1, 5 bases. Looked up from germline, CDR1 is SGHDN and CDR2 is FVKESK. CDR3 size: 14 residues. DNA for the CDR3: TGTGCCAGCAGCCAAGCCGGGACTAACTATGGCTATACCTTC. Protein product: CASSQAGTNYGYTF.

This clone was counted a few times. The chain is built from TRBV19 and TRBJ1-5; 8 bases align to TRBD1. CDR3 length: 15 amino acids. J lost 6 bases, V lost 8 bases, and 12 bases had no gene match. Looked up from germline, CDR1 is LNHDA and CDR2 is SQIVND (reference sequence). The CDR3 loop reads CASSKARRGLQPQHF. For the CDR3, the DNA is TGTGCCAGTTCTAAGGCCCGCAGGGGGCTTCAGCCCCAGCATTTT. Variable domain in full (rest from reference TRBV19 and TRBJ1-5): DGGITQSPKYLFRKEGQNVTLSCEQNLNHDAMYWYRQDPGQGLRLIYYSQIVNDFQKGDIAEGYSVSREKKESFPLTVTSAQKNPTAFYLCASSKARRGLQPQHFGDGTRLSIL.

The J gene is TRBJ2-2, the V gene TRBV7-3; D gene unclear. V lost 0 bases, J lost 5 bases, and 7 bases lay in between. Germline V gene lookup returns CDR1 SGHTA and CDR2 FQGTGA. The CDR3 consists of 14 residues. The CDR3 DNA reads as TGTGCCAGCAGCTTAACGGGGAATACCGGGGAGCTGTTTTTT. Its protein product is CASSLTGNTGELFF.

The chain's CDR3 is CASSIFGGRTEAFF. CDR3 bases: TGTGCCAGTAGTATATTCGGGGGAAGGACTGAAGCTTTCTTT. The gene calls are TRBV19 and TRBJ1-1; possible D gene TRBD1, 5 bases. Germline assignment: CDR1 LNHDA and CDR2 SQIVND (reference sequence). There are 14 residues in the CDR3. Trimming took 2 bases from V and 5 from J, leaving 12 bases between them.

The genes are TRBV7-2 and TRBJ1-1; no definite D call. V dropped 5 bases and J dropped 5 bases, with 9 bases sitting between them. The CDR3 has 12 residues. The germline V gene encodes CDR1 SGHTA and CDR2 FQGNSA. CDR3 sequence reads: CASSHPGTEAFF. DNA for the CDR3: TGTGCCAGCAGCCACCCAGGAACTGAAGCTTTCTTT.

In this sample, this clone turned up once. V usage is TRBV4-3 and J usage is TRBJ1-1, with unresolved D. The V end was cut by 1 base, the J end by 2 bases, with 8 bases between. Germline loops: CDR1 LGHNA, CDR2 YSLEER. The CDR3 sequence is 14 residues long. Written as DNA, the CDR3 is TGCGCCAGCAGCCAAGGGCAGAAAAACACTGAAGCTTTCTTT. It yields the protein CASSQGQKNTEAFF.

The chain joins TRBV14 to TRBJ1-1; D gene unclear. CDR3 size: 14 residues. The V end lost 1 base, the J end lost 5 bases, and 11 bases lay between the germline ends. Germline V lookup: CDR1 SGHDN, CDR2 FVKESK. Here the CDR3 reads CASSQVIPITEAFF. For the CDR3, the DNA is TGTGCCAGCAGCCAAGTCATTCCCATAACTGAAGCTTTCTTT.

The sample holds one count of this clone. This chain joins TRBV7-8 and TRBJ1-1; tentatively, D is TRBD1 (5 bases). Trimming pared 5 bases from V and 4 bases from J, leaving 11 bases between. CDR1 SGHVS and CDR2 FQNEAQ come from the germline V gene. This CDR3 comprises 13 residues. The CDR3 DNA follows: TGTGCCAGCAGCGTTCAGGGTCGCACTGAAGCTTTCTTT. This codes for CASSVQGRTEAFF.

The chain is built from TRBV5-8 and TRBJ2-5; D gene ambiguous. The CDR3 contains 11 residues. V was cut by 0 bases and J by 3 bases, with 0 bases left in between. Germline CDR1 SGHTS, CDR2 YDEGEE. CDR3 bases: TGTGCCAGCAGCTTGGAAGAGACCCAGTACTTC. This gives the protein CASSLEETQYF.

On this clone itself: This could be a read error, since a much larger clone is one nucleotide away. V gene TRBV4-3 combines with J gene TRBJ1-1, with D unresolved. This CDR3 has 13 amino acids. CDR1 LGHNA and CDR2 YSLEER come from the germline V gene. This chain's CDR3 is CASSPQRNTEVFF. The CDR3 DNA sequence: TGCGCCAGCAGCCCCCAGAGGAACACTGAAGTTTTCTTT.

The rearrangement links TRBV5-6 to TRBJ1-1; weak D call: TRBD1 (6 bases). CDR3 length: 16 amino acids. Trimming cost V 4 bases and J 0 bases, with 16 bases left between them. CDR1 is SGHDT and CDR2 is YYEEEE in the germline V gene. The CDR3 reads CASSQEFTGLNTEAFF. As DNA, the CDR3 is TGTGCCAGCAGCCAGGAATTTACAGGGCTGAACACTGAAGCTTTCTTT.